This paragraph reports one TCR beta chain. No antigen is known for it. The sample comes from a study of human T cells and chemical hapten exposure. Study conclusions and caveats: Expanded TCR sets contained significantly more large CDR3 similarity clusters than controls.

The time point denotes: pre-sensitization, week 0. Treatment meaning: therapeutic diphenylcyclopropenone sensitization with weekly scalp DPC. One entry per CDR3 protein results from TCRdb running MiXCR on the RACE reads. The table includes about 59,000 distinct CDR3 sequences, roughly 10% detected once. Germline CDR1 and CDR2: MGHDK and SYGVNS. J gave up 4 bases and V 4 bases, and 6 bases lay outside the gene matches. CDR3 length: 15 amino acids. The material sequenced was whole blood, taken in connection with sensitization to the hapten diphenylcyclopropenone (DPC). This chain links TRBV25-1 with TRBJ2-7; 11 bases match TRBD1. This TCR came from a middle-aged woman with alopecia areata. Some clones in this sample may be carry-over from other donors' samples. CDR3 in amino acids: CASSGAGQGAYEQYF. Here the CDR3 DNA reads TGTGCCAGCAGTGGTGCCGGACAGGGGGCATACGAGCAGTACTTC.